A single sample is the source of the 4 T cell receptor beta chains below, sequenced in a study of CD8+CD57+ T cells in acquired aplastic anemia. Sequenced patients had shown CD8+CD57+ cell expansion by flow cytometry. TCR beta VDJ combinations and CDR3 sequences were profiled from genomic DNA. TCRdb re-called the reads through MiXCR, storing one row per CDR3 protein. The sample records 300,000 or so distinct CDR3 sequences, 45% to 65% being singletons. The sample consisted of sorted CD4+, CD8+, or CD8+CD57+ T cells (not recorded which) from PBMCs. All receptors derive from a human donor with aplastic anemia.

This clonotype turned up a few times. The chain combines TRBV5-8 with TRBJ2-7, with no clear D. Per germline, CDR1 SGHTS and CDR2 YDEGEE. V lost 0 bases, J lost 3 bases, and 7 bases lay in between. The CDR3 totals 13 residues. The CDR3 DNA follows: TGTGCCAGCAGCTTGGGTTCGGGCTACGAGCAGTACTTC. This translates into CASSLGSGYEQYF.

This sequence joins TRBV29-1 and TRBJ1-4; D is perhaps TRBD1 (5 bases). V was trimmed by 5 bases and J by 8 bases, leaving 15 bases between them. The germline V gene encodes CDR1 SQVTM and CDR2 ANQGSEA. There are 13 residues in the CDR3. CDR3 nucleotide sequence: TGCAGCGTTTGTATCCAGCGGGACGAAAAACTGTTTTTT. Translation: CSVCIQRDEKLFF.

The chain couples TRBV4-3 to TRBJ1-5, with unresolved D. The V end lost 0 bases, the J end lost 5 bases, and 11 bases lay between the germline ends. From germline, CDR1 is LGHNA and CDR2 YSLEER. This CDR3 spans 15 amino acids. CDR3 nucleotide sequence: TGCGCCAGCAGCCAAGATTCCTTCGTATATCAGCCCCAGCATTTT. Amino acids: CASSQDSFVYQPQHF.

The rearrangement links TRBV10-3 to TRBJ1-6, with unresolved D. Germline V gene sequence: CDR1 ENHRY, CDR2 SYGVKD. This CDR3 contains 13 residues. Trimming stripped 4 bases from V and 10 bases from J, with 11 bases between. In nucleotides, the CDR3 is TGTGCCATCAGTGGGGGAGGGCACTCACCCCTCCACTTT. Its protein product is CAISGGGHSPLHF.